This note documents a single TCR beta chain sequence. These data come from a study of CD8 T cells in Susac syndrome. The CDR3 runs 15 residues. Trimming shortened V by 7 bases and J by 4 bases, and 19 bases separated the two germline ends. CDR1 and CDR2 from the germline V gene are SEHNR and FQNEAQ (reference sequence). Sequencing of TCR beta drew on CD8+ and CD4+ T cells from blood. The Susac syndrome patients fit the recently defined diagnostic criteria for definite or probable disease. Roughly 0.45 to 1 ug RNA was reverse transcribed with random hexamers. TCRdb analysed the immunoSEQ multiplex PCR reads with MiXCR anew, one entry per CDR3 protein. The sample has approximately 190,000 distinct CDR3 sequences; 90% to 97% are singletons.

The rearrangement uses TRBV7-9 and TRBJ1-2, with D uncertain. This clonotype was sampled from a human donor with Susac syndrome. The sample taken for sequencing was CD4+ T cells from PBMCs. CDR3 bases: TGTGCCAGCATGAGTCCGACAAATTACTTCTATGGCTACACCTTC. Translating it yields CASMSPTNYFYGYTF.